The 23 T cell receptor beta chains below all came from one sample that was sequenced in a study of identical twins. TCRdb reprocessed the 5' RACE reads via MiXCR and lists one record per CDR3 protein. The sample has 400,000 to 500,000 distinct CDR3 sequences; about a fifth are singletons. The specimen was naive T cells sorted from blood. The receptors stem from a man aged 45 to 65 in good health.

This clonotype occurred a few times. The rearrangement links TRBV6-4 to TRBJ1-5, with D uncertain. CDR1 is MRHNA and CDR2 is SNTAGT in the germline V gene. Trimming removed 8 bases from V and 0 bases from J, with 11 bases in between. This CDR3 is built from 14 residues. The CDR3 DNA sequence: TGTGCCAGCTCCCGACTCGATAGCAATCAGCCCCAGCATTTT. It translates to CASSRLDSNQPQHF.

The table lists this clonotype with many counts. The chain joins TRBV13 to TRBJ2-1, with 9 positions matching TRBD1. The CDR3 consists of 15 residues. J lost 6 bases, V lost 8 bases, and 11 bases had no gene match. CDR1 is PRHDT and CDR2 is FYEKMQ in the germline V gene (reference sequence). Here the CDR3 DNA reads TGTGCCAGCGGAAACAGGGGGCGCCTCGGCAATGAGCAGTTCTTC. Translated: CASGNRGRLGNEQFF.

The chain carries TRBV29-1 and TRBJ2-7, with D perhaps being TRBD1 or TRBD2 (5 bases each). Trimming pared 5 bases from V and 2 bases from J, leaving 13 bases between. Germline V gene lookup returns CDR1 SQVTM and CDR2 ANQGSEA. The CDR3 has 13 residues. This CDR3 is CSVTPGRTYEQYF. The DNA for the CDR3 is TGCAGCGTTACCCCGGGACGGACCTACGAGCAGTACTTC.

The rearrangement joins TRBV14 to TRBJ2-3, with a weak D call TRBD1 (6 bases). CDR3 length equals 17 residues. V gave up 0 bases and J gave up 0 bases, with 13 bases separating them. The germline CDR1 and CDR2 sequences are SGHDN and FVKESK. CDR3 DNA: TGTGCCAGCAGCCAAGATGGGGACACTTATAGCACAGATACGCAGTATTTT. Protein product: CASSQDGDTYSTDTQYF. The whole variable domain, remainder taken from reference TRBV14 and TRBJ2-3, is EAGVTQFPSHSVIEKGQTVTLRCDPISGHDNLYWYRRVMGKEIKFLLHFVKESKQDESGMPNNRFLAERTGGTYSTLKVQPAELEDSGVYFCASSQDGDTYSTDTQYFGPGTRLTVL.

V gene TRBV7-2 combines with J gene TRBJ1-2; 12 bases match TRBD1. Unmatched junction bases numbered 9, after V lost 5 bases and J lost 8 bases. CDR3 length: 15 amino acids. Germline values: CDR1 SGHTA, CDR2 FQGNSA. The CDR3 DNA is TGTGCCAGCAGCCCTCAAACGGGACAGGGGGCGGGCTACACCTTC. Its translation is CASSPQTGQGAGYTF.

The chain combines TRBV5-6 with TRBJ2-3, with D uncertain. The CDR3 totals 15 residues. Between the trimmed V and J ends, which lost 0 bases and 2 bases, there was a span of 10 bases. Germline CDR1 reads SGHDT; CDR2 reads YYEEEE. CDR3 sequence reads: CASSLASQYTDTQYF. The CDR3, as DNA: TGTGCCAGCAGCTTGGCTAGTCAATACACAGATACGCAGTATTTT.

This clonotype was counted only a few times. The chain links TRBV6-1 to TRBJ1-5; 7 nucleotides align to TRBD1. The V gene's germline CDR1 is MNHNS and CDR2 SASEGT. V was pared by 8 bases and J by 8 bases, with 9 bases of the junction left unmatched. This CDR3 spans 13 amino acids. CDR3: CASATGRIEPQHF. The CDR3, as DNA: TGTGCCAGCGCGACAGGGAGGATAGAGCCCCAGCATTTT.

This clonotype was found many times. V is TRBV20-1 and J is TRBJ2-1, with D tentatively TRBD2 (6 bases). The germline CDR1 and CDR2 sequences are DFQATT and SNEGSKA (reference sequence). Trimming shortened V by 5 bases and J by 4 bases, and 18 bases separated the two germline ends. This CDR3 spans 15 amino acids. The CDR3 DNA is TGCAGTGCTCCATCCGGGACTCATTCTTACAATGAGCAGTTCTTC. Its protein product is CSAPSGTHSYNEQFF.

This clonotype has at least ten counts. The rearrangement links TRBV29-1 to TRBJ2-3, with a possible D match to TRBD1 (6 bases). V lost 7 bases to trimming and J lost 2 bases, with 16 bases between them. The CDR3 runs 14 residues. In germline, CDR1 is SQVTM, CDR2 ANQGSEA. The CDR3 loop reads CSAGSTGYTDTQYF. CDR3 nucleotides: TGCAGCGCGGGGTCGACAGGATACACAGATACGCAGTATTTT.

This clonotype appeared a single time. This chain connects TRBV4-3 to TRBJ2-1; 7 bases are a match to TRBD2. V trimming: 1 base; J trimming: 4 bases; junction bases outside the gene matches: 13. This CDR3 has 18 residues. The germline V gene encodes CDR1 LGHNA and CDR2 YSLEER. As DNA, the CDR3 is TGCGCCAGCAGCCAAGTCATAGGATTAGCGGGCAATTACAATGAGCAGTTCTTC. Translating gives CASSQVIGLAGNYNEQFF.

The chain links TRBV18 to TRBJ2-3, with 11 bases aligning to TRBD2. V dropped 4 bases and J dropped 2; count of bases not matched to a gene: 5. Per the germline V gene, CDR1 is KGHSH and CDR2 is LQKENI. This CDR3 comprises 16 residues. The DNA of the CDR3 is TGTGCCAGCTCACTGACACTAGCGGGGGCCACAGATACGCAGTATTTT. Its translation is CASSLTLAGATDTQYF.

The gene calls are TRBV12-3 or TRBV12-4 and TRBJ1-5, with TRBD1 matching 7 bases. CDR3 length equals 14 residues. V was pared by 5 bases and J by 7 bases, with 8 bases of the junction left unmatched. The CDR3 region is CASSHGQVDQPQHF. The CDR3, as DNA: TGTGCCAGCAGTCATGGACAGGTAGACCAGCCCCAGCATTTT.

V gene TRBV5-1 combines with J gene TRBJ2-5; D uncertain. The CDR3 runs to 14 residues. Germline V gene sequence: CDR1 SGHRS, CDR2 YFSETQ. Deletions cut 4 bases from V and 4 bases from J, with 14 bases between. CDR3 nucleotides: TGCGCCAGCAGCCCTGTGGTAGGGCTAGAGACCCAGTACTTC. It codes for CASSPVVGLETQYF. Combining the CDR3 with reference TRBV5-1 and TRBJ2-5 gives the whole variable domain KAGVTQTPRYLIKTRGQQVTLSCSPISGHRSVSWYQQTPGQGLQFLFEYFSETQRNKGNFPGRFSGRQFSNSRSEMNVSTLELGDSALYLCASSPVVGLETQYFGPGTRLLVL.

The V call is TRBV7-2, the J call TRBJ2-3; D gene unclear. The ends were cut back, 1 base at V and 7 bases at J, with 18 bases in the middle. There are 16 residues in the CDR3. The V gene's germline CDR1 is SGHTA and CDR2 FQGNSA. The CDR3, as DNA: TGTGCCAGCAGCTTAGGGGTGAGCCCGTTACTCAATACGCAGTATTTT. Translated, it gives CASSLGVSPLLNTQYF. Together with reference TRBV7-2 and TRBJ2-3, the CDR3 gives the full variable domain: GAGVSQSPSNKVTEKGKDVELRCDPISGHTALYWYRQSLGQGLEFLIYFQGNSAPDKSGLPSDRFSAERTGGSVSTLTIQRTQQEDSAVYLCASSLGVSPLLNTQYFGPGTRLTVL.

The table lists this clonotype with a few counts. CDR3 amino acids: CASSLIPQIQGTQETQYF. The CDR3 DNA follows: TGTGCCAGCAGCTTAATCCCCCAGATCCAGGGGACACAAGAGACCCAGTACTTC. The chain recombines TRBV7-3 with TRBJ2-5, with a possible D match to TRBD1 (6 bases). With 1 base removed from V and 2 bases from J, the gap between germline ends came to 20 bases. The CDR3 totals 18 residues. CDR1 is SGHTA, CDR2 FQGTGA, per germline.

This clonotype was counted a few times. The J gene is TRBJ1-3, the V gene TRBV13; D is undetermined. Germline V gene lookup returns CDR1 PRHDT and CDR2 FYEKMQ (reference sequence). V was cut by 0 bases and J by 0 bases, with 12 bases left in between. The CDR3 is 17 amino acids. This CDR3 is CASSLGQTRVSGNTIYF. CDR3 in DNA: TGTGCCAGCAGCTTAGGCCAGACGAGGGTCTCTGGAAACACCATATATTTT.

This clonotype has just a few counts. The V call is TRBV5-6, the J call TRBJ2-3, with 13 bases aligning to TRBD2. The CDR3 has 14 residues. Germline assignment: CDR1 SGHDT and CDR2 YYEEEE. V lost 4 bases to trimming and J lost 7 bases; unmatched junction nucleotides: 3. The CDR3 sequence is CASSPGTSGNTQYF. The DNA of the CDR3 is TGTGCCAGCAGCCCGGGGACTAGCGGGAATACGCAGTATTTT.

Only a few counts were recorded for this clonotype. The chain combines TRBV15 with TRBJ2-5; D might be TRBD1 (6 bases). CDR1 is LNHNV and CDR2 is YYDKDF in the germline V gene (reference sequence). The germline V and J ends were trimmed by 2 bases and 3 bases, with 7 bases remaining between them. The CDR3 covers 13 residues. CDR3 in amino acids: CATSRRTEETQYF. The CDR3, as DNA: TGTGCCACCAGCAGACGGACAGAAGAGACCCAGTACTTC.

The chain combines TRBV4-3 with TRBJ2-3, with D uncertain. Germline lookup yields CDR1 LGHNA and CDR2 YSLEER. Trimming pared 0 bases from V and 0 bases from J, leaving 7 bases between. The CDR3 spans 15 residues. The DNA for the CDR3 is TGCGCCAGCAGCCAAGATTTTCGGAGCACAGATACGCAGTATTTT. This translates into CASSQDFRSTDTQYF.

A few counts support this clonotype. V usage is TRBV27 and J usage is TRBJ2-5, with D hard to call. This CDR3 has 13 amino acids. Trimming pared 0 bases from V and 4 bases from J, leaving 6 bases between. CDR1 MNHEY and CDR2 SMNVEV come from the germline V gene (reference sequence). The CDR3 is CASSLSALETQYF. In nucleotides, the CDR3 is TGTGCCAGCAGTTTATCCGCACTAGAGACCCAGTACTTC.

The gene calls are TRBV20-1 and TRBJ1-6; 10 positions agree with TRBD1. CDR1 is DFQATT and CDR2 is SNEGSKA in the germline V gene (reference sequence). This CDR3 has 14 residues. Germline trimming cut 5 bases from V and 8 bases from J; bases unmatched to any gene: 6. CDR3 in DNA: TGCAGTGCTTTTACCGGGACAGGGGATTCACCCCTCCACTTT. It is translated as CSAFTGTGDSPLHF.

In its sample, this clonotype was seen many times. The rearrangement links TRBV20-1 to TRBJ2-3, with 8 bases matching TRBD2. CDR3 length: 13 residues. With 6 bases clipped from V and 2 bases from J, the junction kept 4 bases outside the gene matches. In germline, CDR1 is DFQATT, CDR2 SNEGSKA (reference sequence). CDR3 DNA: TGCAGTGCCTTAGCGGGGCCCACAGATACGCAGTATTTT. It is translated as CSALAGPTDTQYF.

The chain joins TRBV4-3 to TRBJ1-1, with 9 bases lining up with TRBD1. Germline CDR1 and CDR2: LGHNA and YSLEER. The CDR3 covers 15 residues. The J segment lost 4 bases and the V segment lost 6 bases, leaving 9 bases of the junction unmatched. CDR3 DNA sequence: TGCGCCAGCAGTCACCGACAGGGGGGATCCACTGAAGCTTTCTTT. Residues: CASSHRQGGSTEAFF.